What follows is one TCR beta chain and its context. The antigen is undetermined. Treatment of patients with chemo-refractory metastatic non-small-cell lung cancer consisted of focal radiation plus CTLA-4 blockade with ipilimumab. CDR1 and CDR2 (germline): PRHDT, FYEKMQ (reference sequence). J lost 2 bases, V lost 2 bases, and 7 bases had no gene match. The CDR3 covers 17 residues. This sample stems from a study of radiotherapy plus CTLA-4 blockade in lung cancer. As for the study in general: Among enrolled patients, roughly 20% responded and 30% to 40% achieved disease control. General observations from the study: Blood saw expansion of tumor-derived TCR clones after radiotherapy plus ipilimumab. According to reports, early shifts in blood T cell clones, alongside interferon-beta, forecast response most accurately.

Clones were sequenced by immunoSEQ multiplex PCR, and TCRdb holds only the in-frame ones, with some missing. The sample lists tens of thousands of clones; roughly 78% were seen once. The chain employs TRBV13 and TRBJ2-1; 9 positions agree with TRBD2. The sequence came from a human donor with non-small cell lung cancer who had a complete response to radiotherapy plus ipilimumab. The source was peripheral blood, collected from a patient treated with radiotherapy plus ipilimumab. Here the CDR3 DNA reads TGTGCCAGCAGCTTACTAACCGGGACTAGCACCTACAATGAGCAGTTCTTC. It yields the protein CASSLLTGTSTYNEQFF.